This TCR beta chain derives from a study of T cell responses to AZD1222 COVID-19 vaccine. Study context: The study pooled second doses at about 4 or about 12 weeks.

Worth noting for this clone: The antigen is undetermined.

Sequenced by immunoSEQ multiplex PCR; TCRdb stores in-frame clones only, minus some. This table has 150,000 to 200,000 clones, around 94% appearing once. Trimming pared 3 bases from V and 5 bases from J, leaving 16 bases between. This CDR3 is 16 amino acids long. Per the germline V gene, CDR1 is KGHDR and CDR2 is SFDVKD. Study conclusions and caveats: Increases in Spike-specific TCR breadth and depth were seen after two AZD1222 doses. Reports say nearly half of spike-specific TCRs go after unmutated variant regions. The sample set comprised mostly white British donors with more females, and clonal diversity was possibly underestimated.

This chain joins TRBV24-1 and TRBJ1-5; tentatively, D is TRBD1 (6 bases). Here the sequenced sample was peripheral blood, taken on day 0 of AZD1222 vaccination. This TCR came from an adult in good health. The CDR3 nucleotides are TGTGCCACCAGTGATACCCAGGGGAATTCCGATCAGCCCCAGCATTTT. Its translation: CATSDTQGNSDQPQHF.